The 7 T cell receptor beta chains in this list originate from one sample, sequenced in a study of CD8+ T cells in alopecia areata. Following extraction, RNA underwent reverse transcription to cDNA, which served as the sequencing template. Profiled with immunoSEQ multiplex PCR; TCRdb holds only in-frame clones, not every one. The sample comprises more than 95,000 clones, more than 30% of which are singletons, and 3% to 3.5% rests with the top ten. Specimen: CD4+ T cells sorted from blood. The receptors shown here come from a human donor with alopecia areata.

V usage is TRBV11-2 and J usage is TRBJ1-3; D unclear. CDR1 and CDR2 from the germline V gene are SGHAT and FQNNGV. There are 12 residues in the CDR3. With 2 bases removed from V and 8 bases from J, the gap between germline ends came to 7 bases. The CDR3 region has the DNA TGTGCCAGCAGCTTAAGGACGCACACCATATATTTT. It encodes CASSLRTHTIYF.

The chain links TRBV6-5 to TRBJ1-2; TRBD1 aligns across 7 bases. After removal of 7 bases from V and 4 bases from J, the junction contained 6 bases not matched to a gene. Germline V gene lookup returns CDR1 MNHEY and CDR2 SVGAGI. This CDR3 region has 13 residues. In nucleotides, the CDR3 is TGTGCCAGCACCTTGACAGGGAGCTATGGCTACACCTTC. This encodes CASTLTGSYGYTF.

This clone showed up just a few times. CDR3 nucleotide sequence: TGTGCCACCAGCAGAGAAGAGACAGGGAAGTACTTC. Translated: CATSREETGKYF. The chain couples TRBV15 to TRBJ2-7; TRBD1 aligns across 7 bases. V dropped 0 bases and J dropped 11; count of bases not matched to a gene: 4. The CDR3 totals 12 residues. Looked up from germline, CDR1 is LNHNV and CDR2 is YYDKDF (reference sequence).

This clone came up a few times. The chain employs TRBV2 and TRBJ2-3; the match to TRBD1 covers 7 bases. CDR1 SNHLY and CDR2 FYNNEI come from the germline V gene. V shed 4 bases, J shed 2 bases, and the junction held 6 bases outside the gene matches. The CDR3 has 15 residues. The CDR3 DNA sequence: TGTGCCAGCAGTGTCAGGGGGTACGTCACAGATACGCAGTATTTT. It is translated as CASSVRGYVTDTQYF.

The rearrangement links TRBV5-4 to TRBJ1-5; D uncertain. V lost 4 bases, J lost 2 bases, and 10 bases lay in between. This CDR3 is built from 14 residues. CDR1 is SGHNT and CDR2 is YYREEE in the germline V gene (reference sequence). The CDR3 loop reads CASSPGLGNQPQHF. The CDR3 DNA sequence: TGTGCCAGCAGCCCCGGGTTGGGCAATCAGCCCCAGCATTTT.

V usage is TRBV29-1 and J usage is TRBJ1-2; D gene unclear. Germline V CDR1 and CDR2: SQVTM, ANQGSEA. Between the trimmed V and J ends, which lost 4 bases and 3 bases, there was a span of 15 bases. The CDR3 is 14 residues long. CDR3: CSVVLAQGYYGYTF. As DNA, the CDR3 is TGCAGCGTTGTTCTGGCCCAAGGGTACTATGGCTACACCTTC.

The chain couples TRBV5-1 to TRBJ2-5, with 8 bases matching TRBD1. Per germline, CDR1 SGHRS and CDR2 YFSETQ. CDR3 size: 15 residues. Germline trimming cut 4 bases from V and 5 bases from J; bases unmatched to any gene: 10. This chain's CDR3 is CASSPEGQGRETQYF. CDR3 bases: TGCGCCAGCAGCCCGGAAGGACAGGGACGGGAGACCCAGTACTTC.